The 8 T cell receptor beta chains reported below all come from one sample, sequenced in a study of CD8+CD57+ T cells in acquired aplastic anemia. Genomic DNA was employed as the template in profiling TCR beta VDJ and CDR3. Using its own MiXCR run on the reads, TCRdb lists one record per CDR3 protein. The data show just over 450,000 distinct CDR3 sequences, with about a third seen just once and around 0.82% held by the top ten. CD8+CD57+ cell expansion had been shown by flow cytometry in patients chosen for sequencing. Material for sequencing was sorted CD4+, CD8+, or CD8+CD57+ T cells (not recorded which) from PBMCs. The receptors stem from a human donor with aplastic anemia.

The rearrangement joins TRBV18 to TRBJ1-1; no clear D. The germline V and J ends were trimmed by 2 bases and 4 bases, with 11 bases remaining between them. Germline loops: CDR1 KGHSH, CDR2 LQKENI. The CDR3 runs to 14 residues. CDR3 loop: CASSPNTAATEAFF. CDR3 in DNA: TGTGCCAGCTCACCAAACACAGCCGCCACTGAAGCTTTCTTT.

V is TRBV9 and J is TRBJ1-3; D is unresolved. The germline V and J ends were trimmed by 4 bases and 7 bases, with 12 bases remaining between them. Germline V gene data show CDR1 as SGDLS and CDR2 as YYNGEE. This CDR3 is 13 amino acids long. Written as DNA, the CDR3 is TGTGCCAGCAGCCCTCAGACGGCGAACACCATATATTTT. Protein product: CASSPQTANTIYF.

This clonotype came up once. A read error may be the cause here, since a much bigger clone is one base away. The V gene is TRBV24-1, the J gene TRBJ2-1, with D tentatively TRBD1 (6 bases). The V gene's germline CDR1 is KGHDR and CDR2 SFDVKD. Trimming pared 3 bases from V and 2 bases from J, leaving 13 bases between. CDR3 size: 16 residues. The CDR3 bases are TGTGCCACCAGTGATCCCAGGGGACCCCCCTACAATGAGCAGTTCTTC. Its protein product is CATSDPRGPPYNEQFF.

With regard to this clonotype: Germline is not matched at one junction end, which may reflect a read error. J is TRBJ1-2 and V is TRBV30, with a weak D call TRBD1 (5 bases). Per germline, CDR1 GTSNPN and CDR2 SVGIG (reference sequence). CDR3 size: 16 residues. The CDR3 sequence: CAWSTGRGAANYGYTF. CDR3 DNA: TGTGCCTGGAGTACCGGTAGGGGCGCAGCTAACTATGGCTACACTTTC.

This clonotype was counted only a few times. The rearrangement uses TRBV7-8 and TRBJ1-1; possibly TRBD1 for D (5 bases). The CDR3 sequence is 15 residues long. The V end lost 7 bases, the J end lost 3 bases, and 18 bases lay between the germline ends. Germline-derived CDR1 and CDR2 are SGHVS and FQNEAQ. CDR3 sequence reads: CASTEKRGRDTEAFF. CDR3 sequence (DNA): TGTGCCAGCACCGAAAAACGAGGCAGGGACACTGAAGCTTTCTTT. The variable domain in full, completed from reference TRBV7-8 and TRBJ1-1, reads GAGVSQSPRYKVAKRGQDVALRCDPISGHVSLFWYQQALGQGPEFLTYFQNEAQLDKSGLPSDRFFAERPEGSVSTLKIQRTQQEDSAVYLCASTEKRGRDTEAFFGQGTRLTVV.

The sample holds many counts of this clonotype. This sequence joins TRBV7-2 and TRBJ1-1; 7 nucleotides match TRBD1. V shed 1 base, J shed 11 bases, and the junction held 7 bases outside the gene matches. CDR3 length: 13 amino acids. Per the germline V gene, CDR1 is SGHTA and CDR2 is FQGNSA. The CDR3 DNA follows: TGTGCCAGCAGCTTAGGACAGGGACGGACTGCTTTCTTT. It encodes CASSLGQGRTAFF.

A few counts support this clonotype. The gene calls are TRBV9 and TRBJ1-1; 8 bases line up with TRBD1. With V trimmed by 0 bases and J by 5 bases, 9 bases remained unmatched. From germline, CDR1 is SGDLS and CDR2 YYNGEE. This CDR3 has 16 residues. The CDR3 is CASSVDPGGVGTEAFF. DNA for the CDR3: TGTGCCAGCAGCGTAGATCCAGGGGGCGTGGGAACTGAAGCTTTCTTT.

Concerning this clonotype: At one end, the junction sequence differs from germline, possibly due to a read error. The chain recombines TRBV19 with TRBJ1-1, with D uncertain. CDR1 is LNHDA and CDR2 is SQIVND in the germline V gene (reference sequence). The CDR3 runs to 15 residues. The CDR3 region is CASSIAPLGNAEAFF. Here the CDR3 DNA reads TGTGCCAGTAGTATAGCCCCCTTAGGGAACGCTGAAGCTTTCTTT.